These 23 T cell receptor beta chains share one sample of origin, sequenced in a study of T cell repertoires in cytomegalovirus infection. TCRdb redid the calling of the reads with MiXCR, one entry per CDR3 protein. The sample lists around 200,000 distinct CDR3 sequences, approximately 40% occurring once. Their recognized antigens are unknown. This sample comprised CD8+ T cells from cultured PBMCs, obtained from culture after CMV antigen stimulation. The receptors stem from a human donor in good health (CMV status not recorded). Some clones in this sample may be carry-over from other donors' samples.

This clonotype was picked up a small number of times. The V and J genes are TRBV12-5 and TRBJ1-2, with D tentatively TRBD1 (5 bases). Trimming pared 5 bases from V and 6 bases from J, leaving 13 bases between. CDR1 and CDR2 (germline): LGHNT, FRNRAP. The CDR3 length is 13 residues. CDR3 in DNA: TGTGCTAGTGGTACCCCAGGGTTTCATGGCTACACCTTC. It encodes CASGTPGFHGYTF. Full variable domain (remainder filled in from reference TRBV12-5 and TRBJ1-2): DARVTQTPRHKVTEMGQEVTMRCQPILGHNTVFWYRQTMMQGLELLAYFRNRAPLDDSGMPKDRFSAEMPDATLATLKIQPSEPRDSAVYFCASGTPGFHGYTFGSGTRLTVV.

This clonotype turned up a few times. The chain carries TRBV2 and TRBJ2-7; unclear D gene. V was cut by 9 bases and J by 0 bases, with 12 bases left in between. This CDR3 is 13 amino acids long. Germline V lookup: CDR1 SNHLY, CDR2 FYNNEI. CDR3: CARRGASSYEQYF. DNA for the CDR3: TGTGCCAGGCGAGGCGCCAGCTCCTACGAGCAGTACTTC.

This clonotype has only a few counts. This chain connects TRBV6-1 to TRBJ1-5, with D possibly matching TRBD1 (5 bases). Looked up from germline, CDR1 is MNHNS and CDR2 is SASEGT. There are 17 residues in the CDR3. The V end was cut by 5 bases, the J end by 0 bases, with 17 bases between. CDR3 sequence reads: CASSFARDGYSNQPQHF. CDR3 in DNA: TGTGCCAGCAGTTTCGCTCGGGACGGCTATAGCAATCAGCCCCAGCATTTT.

The chain recombines TRBV12-3 or TRBV12-4 with TRBJ1-2; D ambiguous. The CDR3 has 13 amino acids. V dropped 6 bases and J dropped 6 bases, with 14 bases sitting between them. CDR3 in DNA: TGTGCCAGCAGCAAACAAGGGCCTCATGGCTACACCTTC. It translates to CASSKQGPHGYTF.

The chain employs TRBV12-3 or TRBV12-4 and TRBJ2-5; 7 nucleotides match TRBD2. V dropped 6 bases and J dropped 1; count of bases not matched to a gene: 2. This CDR3 region has 13 residues. DNA of the CDR3: TGTGCCAGCAGGGAGCGGGGCCAAGAGACCCAGTACTTC. This translates into CASRERGQETQYF.

This CDR3 reads CASSLSGSNGYTF. The CDR3 nucleotides read TGTGCCAGCAGCTTATCTGGGAGTAATGGCTACACCTTC. The chain has TRBV7-9 and TRBJ1-2; D gene unclear. CDR1 is SEHNR, CDR2 FQNEAQ, per germline (reference sequence). CDR3 size: 13 residues. V lost 2 bases to trimming and J lost 6 bases, with 10 bases between them.

The rearrangement joins TRBV27 to TRBJ2-1, with D unclear. Germline CDR1 is MNHEY and CDR2 is SMNVEV (reference sequence). CDR3 size: 13 residues. Trimming took off 4 bases at V and 7 bases at J, with 11 bases between the two ends. CDR3 nucleotide sequence: TGTGCCAGCAGTTCCCGCCCGATTAATGAGCAGTTCTTC. Residues: CASSSRPINEQFF.

The gene calls are TRBV6-2 or TRBV6-3 and TRBJ2-1, with D perhaps matching TRBD1 or TRBD2 (5 bases each). This CDR3 is 12 amino acids long. Germline V gene sequence: CDR1 MNHEY, CDR2 SVGEGT. Trimming took off 5 bases at V and 5 bases at J, with 7 bases between the two ends. The CDR3 sequence: CASSGTDNEQFF. CDR3 DNA: TGTGCCAGCAGTGGGACCGACAATGAGCAGTTCTTC.

This clonotype was seen more than once but under ten times. The chain couples TRBV20-1 to TRBJ1-2; D not certain. V was pared by 5 bases and J by 4 bases, with 17 bases between. The CDR3 length is 14 residues. Per the germline V gene, CDR1 is DFQATT and CDR2 is SNEGSKA (reference sequence). The chain's CDR3 is CSAPGSLAGYGYTF. CDR3 sequence (DNA): TGCAGTGCTCCTGGGTCCTTAGCCGGCTATGGCTACACCTTC.

In this sample, this clonotype turned up a few times. This sequence joins TRBV5-1 and TRBJ1-1; no definite D call. This CDR3 contains 17 residues. Trimming took off 0 bases at V and 5 bases at J, with 20 bases between the two ends. CDR1 and CDR2 (germline): SGHRS, YFSETQ. Here the CDR3 DNA reads TGCGCCAGCAGCTTGGCGGGGAAGGATGAACGTTGGACTGAAGCTTTCTTT. Amino acid sequence: CASSLAGKDERWTEAFF.

The rearrangement joins TRBV11-2 to TRBJ2-3; D is uncertain. The last part of the DNA fits TRBJ1-5 better; the J call may be wrong. The length of the CDR3 is 14 residues. CDR1 SGHAT and CDR2 FQNNGV come from the germline V gene. The CDR3 DNA sequence: TGTGCCAGCAGCTTTCTAGCGGGAGCGGATACGCAGCATTTT. Its translation: CASSFLAGADTQHF.

This CDR3 is CASSYGGKGTTEAFF. In DNA form, the CDR3 reads TGTGCCAGCAGCTACGGGGGCAAGGGTACCACTGAAGCTTTCTTT. J is TRBJ1-1 and V is TRBV6-1; weak D call: TRBD1 (6 bases). The CDR3 contains 15 residues. Trimming pared 6 bases from V and 4 bases from J, leaving 18 bases between. Germline V gene lookup returns CDR1 MNHNS and CDR2 SASEGT.

V is TRBV4-1 and J is TRBJ1-5; perhaps TRBD1 as D (6 bases). The CDR3 has 13 amino acids. The germline V gene has CDR1 MGHRA and CDR2 YSYEKL. Trimming pared 9 bases from V and 5 bases from J, leaving 14 bases between. CDR3 sequence: CASSDRRDQPQHF. The CDR3 DNA is TGCGCCAGTTCGGACAGAAGGGATCAGCCCCAGCATTTT.

The CDR3 coding sequence is TGTGCCAGCAGTGACAGGGGCCCCCATGGCTACACCTTC. Translated: CASSDRGPHGYTF. This chain links TRBV27 with TRBJ1-2, with 8 positions matching TRBD1. The V gene end was trimmed by 5 bases and the J gene end by 6 bases; junction bases not matched to a gene: 5. CDR1 is MNHEY, CDR2 SMNVEV, per germline (reference sequence). The CDR3 spans 13 residues.

The chain carries TRBV7-9 and TRBJ2-1; D is unresolved. Trimming took 5 bases from V and 4 from J, leaving 9 bases between them. Germline lookup yields CDR1 SEHNR and CDR2 FQNEAQ (reference sequence). The length of the CDR3 is 13 residues. The CDR3 DNA sequence: TGTGCCAGCAGCCTCGGGTTTTACAATGAGCAGTTCTTC. This translates into CASSLGFYNEQFF. Based on the CDR3 plus reference TRBV7-9 and TRBJ2-1, the full variable domain is DTGVSQNPRHKITKRGQNVTFRCDPISEHNRLYWYRQTLGQGPEFLTYFQNEAQLEKSRLLSDRFSAERPKGSFSTLEIQRTEQGDSAMYLCASSLGFYNEQFFGPGTRLTVL.

In regard to this clonotype: A single base separates this from a much larger clone, so it may be a read error. V usage is TRBV7-6 and J usage is TRBJ2-5, with TRBD1 matching over 9 bases. The germline CDR1 and CDR2 sequences are SGHVS and FNYEAQ. This CDR3 region has 16 residues. CDR3 region: CASSQISPDRGETKYF. The DNA of the CDR3 is TGTGCCAGCAGCCAAATATCCCCGGACAGGGGAGAGACCAAGTACTTC.

This clonotype was seen ten or more times. This chain connects TRBV7-6 to TRBJ1-2, with 9 nucleotides matching TRBD1. V trimming: 2 bases; J trimming: 7 bases; junction bases outside the gene matches: 11. The CDR3 has 16 residues. Germline V gene data show CDR1 as SGHVS and CDR2 as FNYEAQ. The CDR3 spells CASSLNPGDRVFGYTF. CDR3 nucleotides: TGTGCCAGCAGCTTAAACCCTGGGGACAGGGTCTTTGGCTACACCTTC.

This clonotype was recorded a few times. The CDR3 DNA reads as TGCGCCAGCAGCCCCCAAAAGGGCGGGGCAACTGAAGCTTTCTTT. It yields the protein CASSPQKGGATEAFF. The chain combines TRBV4-1 with TRBJ1-1; TRBD1 is a possible D gene (5 bases). Germline V lookup: CDR1 MGHRA, CDR2 YSYEKL. This CDR3 contains 15 residues. V dropped 4 bases and J dropped 5 bases, with 17 bases sitting between them.

This clonotype was counted ten times or more. The rearrangement uses TRBV7-2 and TRBJ2-5; 10 nucleotides match TRBD2. With 4 bases clipped from V and 5 bases from J, the junction kept 4 bases outside the gene matches. The germline V gene has CDR1 SGHTA and CDR2 FQGNSA. CDR3 size: 14 residues. CDR3 region: CASSSSGRAETQYF. CDR3 nucleotide sequence: TGTGCCAGCAGCTCAAGCGGGAGGGCGGAGACCCAGTACTTC.

The table lists this clonotype with a count of one. The chain links TRBV9 to TRBJ2-2; tentatively, D is TRBD2 (6 bases). Trimming pared 0 bases from V and 5 bases from J, leaving 11 bases between. CDR1 is SGDLS and CDR2 is YYNGEE in the germline V gene. CDR3 length equals 15 residues. Here the CDR3 reads CASSVDGSGTGELFF. The DNA of the CDR3 is TGTGCCAGCAGCGTAGACGGGAGTGGTACCGGGGAGCTGTTTTTT.

The chain has TRBV18 and TRBJ2-7; 7 bases agree with TRBD1. Per germline, CDR1 KGHSH and CDR2 LQKENI. This CDR3 is built from 15 residues. V shed 4 bases, J shed 3 bases, and the junction held 9 bases outside the gene matches. This CDR3 reads CASSLGRDSYYEQYF. The CDR3 region has the DNA TGTGCCAGCTCACTGGGCAGGGACAGTTACTACGAGCAGTACTTC.

The rearrangement joins TRBV6-6 to TRBJ2-7; tentative D call: TRBD1 (5 bases). Between the trimmed V and J ends, which lost 6 bases and 0 bases, there was a span of 12 bases. Germline V lookup: CDR1 MNHNY, CDR2 SVGAGI (reference sequence). This CDR3 comprises 14 residues. In DNA form, the CDR3 reads TGTGCCAGCAGCTTAGCAGGGAACTCCTACGAGCAGTACTTC. Its translation: CASSLAGNSYEQYF.

In its sample, this clonotype was seen a few times. The genes are TRBV27 and TRBJ1-2, with 12 bases identical to TRBD1. Per germline, CDR1 MNHEY and CDR2 SMNVEV (reference sequence). This CDR3 has 18 residues. Trimming at V came to 0 bases and at J to 5 bases, leaving 10 bases not matched to a gene. CDR3 in amino acids: CASSLSSQGQGARYGYTF. CDR3 coding DNA: TGTGCCAGCAGTTTATCGTCGCAGGGACAGGGGGCGCGTTATGGCTACACCTTC.